This T cell receptor beta chain was recovered during a study of blood T cell repertoires in COVID-19. Across the study: Spain, Italy and the United States supplied samples that represented acute and convalescent COVID-19. The analysed material was cDNA or gDNA that came from T cells, B-cell-depleted T cells, or PBMCs.

Germline loops: CDR1 SGHRS, CDR2 YFSETQ. Trimming took 5 bases from V and 0 from J, leaving 12 bases between them. This CDR3 is 16 amino acids long. This clone was observed once. Per the original data handling: Counts of nucleated cells, estimated from reference gene primer amplification, were obtained. The protocol was immunoSEQ multiplex PCR, while the TCRdb copy is restricted to in-frame clones and leaves out a portion. V, J and clone size were drawn from that table, and D and trimming were deduced from the DNA. The sample gives approximately 150,000 clones, 80% to 90% of which show up once; 4% is in the top ten.

J is TRBJ1-6 and V is TRBV5-1; D ambiguous. The sample taken for sequencing was peripheral blood. This clonotype was sampled from an older woman with acute or convalescent COVID-19. The CDR3 reads CASRAPGSSYNSPLHF. The CDR3 DNA follows: TGCGCCAGCAGAGCTCCGGGAAGCTCCTATAATTCACCCCTCCACTTT. Full variable domain (rest looked up from reference TRBV5-1 and TRBJ1-6): KAGVTQTPRYLIKTRGQQVTLSCSPISGHRSVSWYQQTPGQGLQFLFEYFSETQRNKGNFPGRFSGRQFSNSRSEMNVSTLELGDSALYLCASRAPGSSYNSPLHFGNGTRLTVT.